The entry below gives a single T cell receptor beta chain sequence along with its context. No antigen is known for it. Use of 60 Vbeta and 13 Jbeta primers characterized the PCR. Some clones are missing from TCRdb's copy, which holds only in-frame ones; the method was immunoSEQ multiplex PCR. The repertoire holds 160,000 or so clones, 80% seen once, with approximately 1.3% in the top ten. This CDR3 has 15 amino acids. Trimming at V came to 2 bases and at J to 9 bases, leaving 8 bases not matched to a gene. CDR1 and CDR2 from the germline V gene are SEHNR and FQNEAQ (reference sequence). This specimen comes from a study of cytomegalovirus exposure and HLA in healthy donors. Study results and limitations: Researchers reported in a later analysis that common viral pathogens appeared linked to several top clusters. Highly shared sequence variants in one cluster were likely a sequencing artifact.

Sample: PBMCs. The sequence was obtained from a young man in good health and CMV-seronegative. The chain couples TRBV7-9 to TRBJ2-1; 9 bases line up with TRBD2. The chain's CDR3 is CASSLRNPREGEQFF. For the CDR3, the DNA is TGTGCCAGCAGCTTAAGGAATCCGCGGGAGGGTGAGCAGTTCTTC.